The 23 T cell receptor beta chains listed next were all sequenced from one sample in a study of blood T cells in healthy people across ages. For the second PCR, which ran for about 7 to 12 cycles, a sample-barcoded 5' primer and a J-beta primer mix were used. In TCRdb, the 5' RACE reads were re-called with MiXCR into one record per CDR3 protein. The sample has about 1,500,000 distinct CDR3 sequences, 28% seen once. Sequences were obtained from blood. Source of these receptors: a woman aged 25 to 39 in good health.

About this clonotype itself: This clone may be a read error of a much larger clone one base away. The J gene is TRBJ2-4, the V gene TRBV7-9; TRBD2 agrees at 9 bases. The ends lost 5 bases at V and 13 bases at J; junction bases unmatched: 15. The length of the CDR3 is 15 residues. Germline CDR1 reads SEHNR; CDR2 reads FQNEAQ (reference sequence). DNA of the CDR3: TGTGCCAGCAGCAAGGCGGGGGGGTCCTACAATGAGCAGTACTTC. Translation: CASSKAGGSYNEQYF. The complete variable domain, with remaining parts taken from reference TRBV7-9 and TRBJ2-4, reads DTGVSQNPRHKITKRGQNVTFRCDPISEHNRLYWYRQTLGQGPEFLTYFQNEAQLEKSRLLSDRFSAERPKGSFSTLEIQRTEQGDSAMYLCASSKAGGSYNEQYFGAGTRLSVL.

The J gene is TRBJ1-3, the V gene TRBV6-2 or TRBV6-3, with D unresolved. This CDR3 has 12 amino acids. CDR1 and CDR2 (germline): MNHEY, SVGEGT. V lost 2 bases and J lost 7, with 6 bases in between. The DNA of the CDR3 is TGTGCCAGCAGTTACGGGATCAACACCATATATTTT. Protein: CASSYGINTIYF.

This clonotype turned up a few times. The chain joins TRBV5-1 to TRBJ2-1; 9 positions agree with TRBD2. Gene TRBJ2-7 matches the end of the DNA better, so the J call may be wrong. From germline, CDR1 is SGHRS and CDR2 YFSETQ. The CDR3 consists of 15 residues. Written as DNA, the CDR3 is TGCGCCAGCAGCTTGGCTAGCGGGATTAACAATGAGCAGTACTTC. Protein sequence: CASSLASGINNEQYF.

The CDR3 nucleotides are TGCAGTGCTAGTCGGGACGGCAAGAGCAATCAGCCCCAGCATTTT. This translates into CSASRDGKSNQPQHF. The chain joins TRBV20-1 to TRBJ1-5, with D possibly being TRBD1 (5 bases). The V gene lost 3 bases and the J gene lost 1 base, with 13 bases spanning the gap. Germline lookup yields CDR1 DFQATT and CDR2 SNEGSKA (reference sequence). The CDR3 contains 15 residues.

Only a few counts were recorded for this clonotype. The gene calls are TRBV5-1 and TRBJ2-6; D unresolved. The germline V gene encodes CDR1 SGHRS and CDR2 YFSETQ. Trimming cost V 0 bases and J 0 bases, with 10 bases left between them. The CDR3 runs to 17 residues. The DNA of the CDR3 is TGCGCCAGCAGCTTGGTGGTTGTTAGCTCTGGGGCCAACGTCCTGACTTTC. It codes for CASSLVVVSSGANVLTF.

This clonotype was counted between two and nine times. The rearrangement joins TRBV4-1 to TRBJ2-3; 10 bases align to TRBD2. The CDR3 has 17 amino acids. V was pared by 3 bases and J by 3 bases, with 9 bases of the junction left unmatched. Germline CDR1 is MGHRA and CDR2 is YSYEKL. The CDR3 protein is CASSHPIPSGGTDTQYF. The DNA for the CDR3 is TGCGCCAGCAGCCATCCCATCCCTAGCGGGGGAACAGATACGCAGTATTTT.

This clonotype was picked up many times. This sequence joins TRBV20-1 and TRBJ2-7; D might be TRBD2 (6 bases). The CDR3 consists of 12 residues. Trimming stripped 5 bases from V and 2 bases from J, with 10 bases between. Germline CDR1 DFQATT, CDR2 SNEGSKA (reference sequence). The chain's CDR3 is CSALPGAYEQYF. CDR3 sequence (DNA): TGCAGTGCTCTCCCGGGGGCCTACGAGCAGTACTTC.

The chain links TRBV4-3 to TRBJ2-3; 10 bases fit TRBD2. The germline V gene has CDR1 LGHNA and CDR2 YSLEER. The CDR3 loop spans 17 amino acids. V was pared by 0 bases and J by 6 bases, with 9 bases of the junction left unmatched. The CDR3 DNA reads TGCGCCAGCAGCCAAGATCCAGCGGGAGGGCGGCCCGATACGCAGTATTTT. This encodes CASSQDPAGGRPDTQYF.

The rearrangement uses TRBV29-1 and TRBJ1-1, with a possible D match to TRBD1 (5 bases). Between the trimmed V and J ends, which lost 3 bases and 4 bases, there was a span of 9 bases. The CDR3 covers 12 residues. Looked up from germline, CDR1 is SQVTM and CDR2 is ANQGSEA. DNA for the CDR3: TGCAGCGTTGACAGGGCGGTCACTGAAGCTTTCTTT. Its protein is CSVDRAVTEAFF.

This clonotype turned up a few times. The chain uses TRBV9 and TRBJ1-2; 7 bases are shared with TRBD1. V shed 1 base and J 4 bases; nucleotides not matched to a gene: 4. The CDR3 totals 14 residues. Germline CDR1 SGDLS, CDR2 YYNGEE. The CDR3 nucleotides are TGTGCCAGCAGCGTAAGGGACAGCCTCTATGGCTACACCTTC. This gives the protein CASSVRDSLYGYTF.

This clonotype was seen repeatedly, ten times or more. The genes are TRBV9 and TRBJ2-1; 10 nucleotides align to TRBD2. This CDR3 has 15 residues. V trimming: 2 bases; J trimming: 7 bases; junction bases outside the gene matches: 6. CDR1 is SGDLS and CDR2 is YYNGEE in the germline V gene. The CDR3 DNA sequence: TGTGCCAGCAGCGTCCTAGCGGGGGAACAAAATGAGCAGTTCTTC. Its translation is CASSVLAGEQNEQFF.

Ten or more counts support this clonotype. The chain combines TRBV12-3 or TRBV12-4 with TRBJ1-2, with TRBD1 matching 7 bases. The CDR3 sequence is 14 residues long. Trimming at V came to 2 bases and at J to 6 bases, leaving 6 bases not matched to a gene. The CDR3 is CASSLYPGGHGYTF. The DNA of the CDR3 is TGTGCCAGCAGTTTATACCCAGGGGGACATGGCTACACCTTC.

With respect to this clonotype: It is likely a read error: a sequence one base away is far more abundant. The CDR3 sequence: CASSFRQETQYF. CDR3 bases: TGTGCCAGCAGCTTCCGGCAAGAGACCCAGTACTTC. V gene TRBV7-8 combines with J gene TRBJ2-5; D remains unclear. CDR3 length: 12 residues. With 3 bases removed from V and 2 bases from J, the gap between germline ends came to 4 bases. Germline CDR1 is SGHVS and CDR2 is FQNEAQ.

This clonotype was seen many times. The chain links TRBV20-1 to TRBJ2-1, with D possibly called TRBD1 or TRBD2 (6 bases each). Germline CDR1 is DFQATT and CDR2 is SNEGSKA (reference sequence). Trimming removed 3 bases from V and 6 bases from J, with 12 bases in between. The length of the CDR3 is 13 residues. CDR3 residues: CSARVGGGNEQFF. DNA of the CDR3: TGCAGTGCTAGGGTAGGGGGAGGCAATGAGCAGTTCTTC.

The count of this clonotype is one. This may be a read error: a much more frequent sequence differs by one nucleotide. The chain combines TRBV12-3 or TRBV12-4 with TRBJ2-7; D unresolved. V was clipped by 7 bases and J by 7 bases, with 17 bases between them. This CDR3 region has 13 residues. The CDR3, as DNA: TGTGCCAGCACCCCGGTACCTTTCCATGAGCAGTACTTC. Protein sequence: CASTPVPFHEQYF.

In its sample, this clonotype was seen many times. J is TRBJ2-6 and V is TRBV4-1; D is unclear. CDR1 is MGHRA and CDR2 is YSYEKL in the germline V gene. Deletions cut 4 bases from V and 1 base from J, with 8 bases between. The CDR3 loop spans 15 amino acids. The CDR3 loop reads CASSPRLSGANVLTF. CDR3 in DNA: TGCGCCAGCAGCCCCCGCCTTTCTGGGGCCAACGTCCTGACTTTC.

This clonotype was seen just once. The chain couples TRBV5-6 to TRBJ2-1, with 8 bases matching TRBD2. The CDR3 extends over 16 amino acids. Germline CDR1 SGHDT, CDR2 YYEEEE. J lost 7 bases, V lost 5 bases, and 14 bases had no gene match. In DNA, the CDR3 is TGTGCCAGCAGTCCCCTCGGCAGCGGGAGAGGTAATGAGCAGTTCTTC. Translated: CASSPLGSGRGNEQFF. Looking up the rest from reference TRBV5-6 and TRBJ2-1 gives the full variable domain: DAGVTQSPTHLIKTRGQQVTLRCSPKSGHDTVSWYQQALGQGPQFIFQYYEEEERQRGNFPDRFSGHQFPNYSSELNVNALLLGDSALYLCASSPLGSGRGNEQFFGPGTRLTVL.

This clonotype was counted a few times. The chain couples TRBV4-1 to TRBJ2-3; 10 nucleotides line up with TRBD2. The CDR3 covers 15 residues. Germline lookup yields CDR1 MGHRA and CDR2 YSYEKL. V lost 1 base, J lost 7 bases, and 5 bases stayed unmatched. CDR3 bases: TGCGCCAGCAGCCAAGGGACTAGCGGAGAGAATACGCAGTATTTT. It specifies CASSQGTSGENTQYF.

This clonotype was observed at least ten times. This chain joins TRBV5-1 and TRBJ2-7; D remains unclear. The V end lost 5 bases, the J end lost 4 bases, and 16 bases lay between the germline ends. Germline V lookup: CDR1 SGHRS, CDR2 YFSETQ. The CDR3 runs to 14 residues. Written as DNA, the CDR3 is TGCGCCAGCAGGATCGATCAGGCAAGATACGAGCAGTACTTC. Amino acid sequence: CASRIDQARYEQYF.

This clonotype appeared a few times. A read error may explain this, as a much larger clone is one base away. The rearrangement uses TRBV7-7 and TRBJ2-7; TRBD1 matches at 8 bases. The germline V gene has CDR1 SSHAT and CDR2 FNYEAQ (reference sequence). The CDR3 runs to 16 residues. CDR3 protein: CAGSRGTGTGYNEQYF. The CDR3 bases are TGTGCCGGCAGCCGAGGCACCGGGACAGGCTACAACGAGCAGTACTTC. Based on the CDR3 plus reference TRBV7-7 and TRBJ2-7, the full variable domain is GAGVSQSPRYKVTKRGQDVTLRCDPISSHATLYWYQQALGQGPEFLTYFNYEAQPDKSGLPSDRFSAERPEGSISTLTIQRTEQRDSAMYRCAGSRGTGTGYNEQYFGPGTRLTVT.

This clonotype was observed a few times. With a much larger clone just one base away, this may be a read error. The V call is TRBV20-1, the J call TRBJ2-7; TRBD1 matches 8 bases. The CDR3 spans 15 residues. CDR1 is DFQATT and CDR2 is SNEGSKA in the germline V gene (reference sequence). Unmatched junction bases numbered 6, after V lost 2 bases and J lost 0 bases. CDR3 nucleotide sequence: TGCAGTGCTAGAACCCGGGACAGGAGCTCCTACGAGCAGTACTTC. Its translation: CSARTRDRSSYEQYF.

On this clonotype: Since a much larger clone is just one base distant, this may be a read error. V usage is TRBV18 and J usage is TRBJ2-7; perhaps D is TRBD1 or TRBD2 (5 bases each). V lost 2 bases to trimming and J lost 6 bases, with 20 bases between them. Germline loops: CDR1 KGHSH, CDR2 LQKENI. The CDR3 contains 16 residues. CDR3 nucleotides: TGTGCCAGCTCACCATCTGAGGCAGTCCCGAGGGGCGAGCAGTACTTC. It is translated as CASSPSEAVPRGEQYF.

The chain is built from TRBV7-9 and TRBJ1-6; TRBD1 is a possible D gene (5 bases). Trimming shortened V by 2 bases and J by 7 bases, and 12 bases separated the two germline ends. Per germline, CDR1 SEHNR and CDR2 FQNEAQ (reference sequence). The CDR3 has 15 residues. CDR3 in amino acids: CASSLRDGVNSPLHF. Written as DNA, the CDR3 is TGTGCCAGCAGCTTACGGGACGGCGTGAATTCACCCCTCCACTTT.